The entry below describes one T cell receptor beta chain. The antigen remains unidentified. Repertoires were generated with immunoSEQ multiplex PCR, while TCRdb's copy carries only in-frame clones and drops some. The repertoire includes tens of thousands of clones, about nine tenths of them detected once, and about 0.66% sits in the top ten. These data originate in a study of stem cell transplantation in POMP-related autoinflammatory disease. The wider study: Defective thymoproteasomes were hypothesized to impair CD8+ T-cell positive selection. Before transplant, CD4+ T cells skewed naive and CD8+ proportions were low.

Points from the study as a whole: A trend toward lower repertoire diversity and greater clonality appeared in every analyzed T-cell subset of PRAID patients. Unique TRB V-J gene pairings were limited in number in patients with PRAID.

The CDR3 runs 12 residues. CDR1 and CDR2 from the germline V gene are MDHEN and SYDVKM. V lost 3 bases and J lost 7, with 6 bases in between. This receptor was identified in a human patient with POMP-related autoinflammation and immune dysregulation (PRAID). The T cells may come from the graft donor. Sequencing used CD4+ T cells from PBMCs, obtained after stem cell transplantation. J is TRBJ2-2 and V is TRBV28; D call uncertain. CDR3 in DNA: TGTGCCAGCAGTTTTAGGAGCGGGGAGCTGTTTTTT. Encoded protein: CASSFRSGELFF.